This TCR beta chain was obtained from a study of siplizumab effects on memory and regulatory T cells. The germline V gene encodes CDR1 MNHEY and CDR2 SVGAGI. This CDR3 comprises 15 residues. V gave up 1 base and J gave up 5 bases, with 11 bases separating them. As to this clone: Its antigen is not identified.

The table came from immunoSEQ multiplex PCR; TCRdb's copy has only in-frame clones and leaves some out. Of under 85,000 clones listed, over 75% are singletons. Study-wide points: In the presence of siplizumab, alloreactive sequences traceable to unstimulated CD4+ memory cells were significantly reduced. Memory T cells appeared less diverse than naive cells, which seemed to contribute substantially to alloresponse.

The chain recombines TRBV6-5 with TRBJ1-4, with D tentatively TRBD1 (5 bases). The sequenced material came from Tregs sorted from blood. The receptor's source is a human donor in good health. CDR3 in amino acids: CASSYFRGENEKLFF. The CDR3 DNA reads as TGTGCCAGCAGTTACTTTCGGGGGGAAAATGAAAAACTGTTTTTT.